A single sample is the source of the 32 T cell receptor beta chains below, sequenced in a study of blood T cell repertoires in COVID-19. TCRdb keeps only in-frame clones here, not all; method: immunoSEQ multiplex PCR. This table holds around 88,000 clones, roughly 80% found once. Sequencing was performed on peripheral blood. The receptors shown here come from a man between 60 and 75 years old with acute or convalescent COVID-19.

The rearrangement joins TRBV5-4 to TRBJ1-2, with unresolved D. CDR3 size: 15 residues. The germline V gene has CDR1 SGHNT and CDR2 YYREEE (reference sequence). Trimming removed 0 bases at V and 3 bases at J, with 12 bases between. CDR3: CASSLESSRDYGYTF. The CDR3, as DNA: TGTGCCAGCAGCTTGGAAAGCAGTCGGGACTATGGCTACACCTTC.

The rearrangement joins TRBV10-3 to TRBJ2-4, with 11 bases that match TRBD2. The trim removed 11 bases at V and 11 bases at J, leaving 14 bases unmatched. The CDR3 is 14 residues long. Germline-derived CDR1 and CDR2 are ENHRY and SYGVKD. This CDR3 reads CASSRGPGLAVQYF. In DNA, the CDR3 is TGTGCCTCTAGCCGAGGTCCGGGACTAGCGGTTCAGTACTTC.

This chain connects TRBV7-2 to TRBJ2-5, with a weak D call TRBD1 (5 bases). The germline V gene encodes CDR1 SGHTA and CDR2 FQGNSA. Trimming took off 3 bases at V and 3 bases at J, with 11 bases between the two ends. This CDR3 has 14 amino acids. The CDR3 nucleotides are TGTGCCAGCAGCTTTTTTCCCAGGGAAGAGACCCAGTACTTC. Translation: CASSFFPREETQYF. Variable domain in full (rest from reference TRBV7-2 and TRBJ2-5): GAGVSQSPSNKVTEKGKDVELRCDPISGHTALYWYRQSLGQGLEFLIYFQGNSAPDKSGLPSDRFSAERTGGSVSTLTIQRTQQEDSAVYLCASSFFPREETQYFGPGTRLLVL.

This chain uses TRBV9 with TRBJ2-2; D might be TRBD1 (5 bases). CDR3 size: 14 residues. The V gene lost 4 bases and the J gene lost 5 bases, with 12 bases spanning the gap. The germline V gene encodes CDR1 SGDLS and CDR2 YYNGEE. The CDR3 DNA is TGTGCCAGCAGCCCGCAGGGTGCTACCGGGGAGCTGTTTTTT. It yields the protein CASSPQGATGELFF.

The CDR3 DNA is TGTGCCAGCAGTTACGGCGGGGGGGCCACAGATACGCAGTATTTT. Translating gives CASSYGGGATDTQYF. The chain joins TRBV6-2 or TRBV6-3 to TRBJ2-3; 9 bases line up with TRBD2. Trimming at V came to 2 bases and at J to 2 bases, leaving 2 bases not matched to a gene. CDR1 MNHEY and CDR2 SVGEGT come from the germline V gene. The CDR3 is 15 residues long.

The V gene is TRBV2, the J gene TRBJ2-2, with 8 bases lining up with TRBD1. This CDR3 contains 13 residues. Germline V gives CDR1 SNHLY, CDR2 FYNNEI. The ends lost 4 bases at V and 5 bases at J; junction bases unmatched: 0. In nucleotides, the CDR3 is TGTGCCAGCAGTGGACAGGGGACCGGGGAGCTGTTTTTT. Its translation: CASSGQGTGELFF.

This chain links TRBV4-1 with TRBJ1-2, with no clear D. The CDR3 has 14 amino acids. Germline CDR1 reads MGHRA; CDR2 reads YSYEKL. V lost 0 bases and J 4 bases, leaving 9 bases between the germline ends. The CDR3 DNA follows: TGCGCCAGCAGCCAAGATGTGGCCACCTATGGCTACACCTTC. Residues: CASSQDVATYGYTF.

The genes are TRBV28 and TRBJ1-3; D is uncertain. The CDR3 is 18 amino acids. Between the trimmed V and J ends, which lost 6 bases and 4 bases, there was a span of 25 bases. CDR1 MDHEN and CDR2 SYDVKM come from the germline V gene. The CDR3: CASSTSPGRGSYGNTIYF. The CDR3 nucleotides read TGTGCCAGCAGCACTTCCCCAGGACGGGGATCATACGGAAACACCATATATTTT.

The V and J genes are TRBV7-2 and TRBJ2-2; no definite D call. The CDR3 length is 16 residues. V lost 0 bases and J 1 base, leaving 9 bases between the germline ends. CDR1 and CDR2 (germline): SGHTA, FQGNSA. The CDR3 DNA reads TGTGCCAGCAGCTTAGCGCGTAAGTGGAACACCGGGGAGCTGTTTTTT. Its protein product is CASSLARKWNTGELFF.

The chain links TRBV28 to TRBJ1-5, with 7 positions matching TRBD1. The CDR3 contains 15 residues. Trimming took 4 bases from V and 5 from J; bases not matched to a gene: 8. Germline CDR1 MDHEN, CDR2 SYDVKM. CDR3 region: CASSSPDRYDQPQHF. The CDR3 nucleotides are TGTGCCAGCAGTTCCCCGGACAGGTACGATCAGCCCCAGCATTTT.

Only one count was recorded for this clone. The rearrangement links TRBV5-1 to TRBJ2-7, with 8 bases lining up with TRBD1. Germline V CDR1 and CDR2: SGHRS, YFSETQ. The trim removed 4 bases at V and 5 bases at J, leaving 14 bases unmatched. The CDR3 is 16 residues long. The CDR3 reads CASSPTVQGASHEQYF. CDR3 in DNA: TGCGCCAGCAGCCCCACAGTGCAGGGGGCATCACACGAGCAGTACTTC.

The sample holds one count of this clone. The V gene is TRBV5-4, the J gene TRBJ2-1, with D tentatively TRBD2 (5 bases). Trimming pared 5 bases from V and 7 bases from J, leaving 13 bases between. The germline gives CDR1 SGHNT, CDR2 YYREEE (reference sequence). The CDR3 sequence is 13 residues long. In DNA form, the CDR3 reads TGTGCCAGCAGAACTACTAGTGTGAATGAGCAGTTCTTC. Its protein is CASRTTSVNEQFF.

The rearrangement uses TRBV24-1 and TRBJ2-2, with 7 bases that match TRBD2. The CDR3 loop spans 14 amino acids. The junction had 3 bases not matched to a gene; V was cut back by 9 bases and J by 0 bases. Germline loops: CDR1 KGHDR, CDR2 SFDVKD. Here the CDR3 reads CATSGGTNTGELFF. The CDR3 coding sequence is TGTGCCACCTCGGGAGGAACGAACACCGGGGAGCTGTTTTTT.

V usage is TRBV9 and J usage is TRBJ1-5, with unresolved D. The CDR3 sequence is 14 residues long. Per the germline V gene, CDR1 is SGDLS and CDR2 is YYNGEE. V lost 0 bases to trimming and J lost 9 bases, with 13 bases between them. The chain's CDR3 is CASSVDPAPGPQHF. The CDR3 nucleotides read TGTGCCAGCAGCGTAGATCCAGCCCCAGGGCCCCAGCATTTT.

The V gene is TRBV7-3, the J gene TRBJ1-2; 8 nucleotides line up with TRBD1. V was clipped by 5 bases and J by 8 bases; unmatched bases: 10. The CDR3 sequence is 14 residues long. CDR1 SGHTA and CDR2 FQGTGA come from the germline V gene. CDR3 sequence reads: CASSPKTTGEGYTF. DNA of the CDR3: TGTGCCAGCAGCCCGAAGACGACAGGGGAAGGCTACACCTTC.

To note about this clone: The germline gene is not matched at one end of the junction; a read error may be the cause. The V call is TRBV27, the J call TRBJ2-3, with 12 positions matching TRBD2. Germline CDR1 is MNHEY and CDR2 is SMNVEV (reference sequence). CDR3 length equals 16 residues. The CDR3 here is CTSSLSRLAGVDTQYF. In DNA, the CDR3 is TGTACCAGCAGTTTATCTAGACTAGCGGGAGTAGATACGCAGTATTTT.

The rearrangement uses TRBV18 and TRBJ2-5; TRBD2 agrees at 12 bases. The CDR3 is 16 residues long. Losses at the gene ends were 3 bases for V and 5 bases for J; bases not matched to a gene: 7. Germline V CDR1 and CDR2: KGHSH, LQKENI. CDR3 coding DNA: TGTGCCAGCTCACCGCGACTAGCGGGAGTTTTGGAGACCCAGTACTTC. The encoded protein is CASSPRLAGVLETQYF. Variable domain in full (rest from reference TRBV18 and TRBJ2-5): NAGVMQNPRHLVRRRGQEARLRCSPMKGHSHVYWYRQLPEEGLKFMVYLQKENIIDESGMPKERFSAEFPKEGPSILRIQQVVRGDSAAYFCASSPRLAGVLETQYFGPGTRLLVL.

This clone occurred once. This rearrangement joins TRBV9 to TRBJ2-3; 8 bases are shared with TRBD1. V was clipped by 0 bases and J by 0 bases; unmatched bases: 6. This CDR3 is built from 17 residues. Germline-derived CDR1 and CDR2 are SGDLS and YYNGEE. CDR3 residues: CASSVDPRGLSTDTQYF. In DNA form, the CDR3 reads TGTGCCAGCAGCGTAGACCCCAGGGGGCTAAGCACAGATACGCAGTATTTT. The full variable domain, its missing parts supplied by reference TRBV9 and TRBJ2-3, is DSGVTQTPKHLITATGQRVTLRCSPRSGDLSVYWYQQSLDQGLQFLIQYYNGEERAKGNILERFSAQQFPDLHSELNLSSLELGDSALYFCASSVDPRGLSTDTQYFGPGTRLTVL.

This chain connects TRBV4-3 to TRBJ1-6; maybe TRBD1 (6 bases). There are 15 residues in the CDR3. In germline, CDR1 is LGHNA, CDR2 YSLEER. Between the trimmed V and J ends, which lost 1 base and 9 bases, there was a span of 13 bases. The CDR3 DNA reads TGCGCCAGCAGCCAAGGTCTGGGGGCAGGTTCACCCCTCCACTTT. Protein: CASSQGLGAGSPLHF.

This clone came up a few times. The chain links TRBV6-2 or TRBV6-3 to TRBJ1-5, with D possibly being TRBD1 (6 bases). CDR1 MNHEY and CDR2 SVGEGT come from the germline V gene. CDR3 length: 14 amino acids. The ends were cut back, 5 bases at V and 4 bases at J, with 12 bases in the middle. The CDR3 spells CASSIQGGNQPQHF. The CDR3 region has the DNA TGTGCCAGCAGTATACAGGGAGGGAATCAGCCCCAGCATTTT.

J is TRBJ1-1 and V is TRBV2, with TRBD1 identical over 7 bases. V lost 9 bases to trimming and J lost 6 bases; unmatched junction nucleotides: 16. Looked up from germline, CDR1 is SNHLY and CDR2 is FYNNEI. The CDR3 sequence is 15 residues long. As DNA, the CDR3 is TGTGCCAGTGACAGGGAAGCATTAATCAGGGCTGAAGCTTTCTTT. Translating gives CASDREALIRAEAFF.

V and J are TRBV7-2 and TRBJ1-3, with D hard to call. This CDR3 comprises 13 residues. Trimming took 8 bases from V and 1 from J, leaving 9 bases between them. Germline values: CDR1 SGHTA, CDR2 FQGNSA. The CDR3: CASLNSSGNTIYF. The CDR3 nucleotides are TGTGCCAGCCTGAACAGTTCTGGAAACACCATATATTTT.

The chain is built from TRBV3-1 (or the pseudogene TRBV3-2) and TRBJ2-5; 8 nucleotides line up with TRBD2. Germline V gene lookup returns CDR1 LGHDT and CDR2 YNNKEL (reference sequence). The CDR3 covers 16 residues. J was trimmed by 5 bases and V by 0 bases; bases with no gene match: 8. Written as DNA, the CDR3 is TGTGCCAGCAGCCAAGAAATCATAGCGGGACGGGAGACCCAGTACTTC. It specifies CASSQEIIAGRETQYF.

V and J are TRBV6-5 and TRBJ1-1; possible D gene TRBD1, 6 bases. The CDR3 covers 12 residues. In germline, CDR1 is MNHEY, CDR2 SVGAGI. Trimming took off 5 bases at V and 11 bases at J, with 15 bases between the two ends. Here the CDR3 reads CASSRKDRMAFF. The CDR3 nucleotides are TGTGCCAGCAGTAGAAAGGACAGAATGGCTTTCTTT.

The V gene is TRBV6-4, the J gene TRBJ1-5; D is undetermined. The CDR3 is 14 residues long. The germline V gene encodes CDR1 MRHNA and CDR2 SNTAGT. The V end was cut by 6 bases, the J end by 2 bases, with 11 bases between. CDR3 nucleotide sequence: TGTGCCAGCAGCCCTTCACCAGGCAATCAGCCCCAGCATTTT. Residues: CASSPSPGNQPQHF.

This clone was detected once. In DNA form, the CDR3 reads TGTGCCACCAGTCTGTACAATGAGCAGTTCTTC. The encoded protein is CATSLYNEQFF. This sequence joins TRBV24-1 and TRBJ2-1, with no clear D. CDR1 is KGHDR, CDR2 SFDVKD, per germline. With 6 bases removed from V and 4 bases from J, the gap between germline ends came to 3 bases. The length of the CDR3 is 11 residues.

The rearrangement links TRBV3-1 (or the pseudogene TRBV3-2) to TRBJ2-7; 7 nucleotides align to TRBD1. Germline loops: CDR1 LGHDT, CDR2 YNNKEL (reference sequence). CDR3 length: 14 residues. The V and J ends lost 3 bases and 3 bases, in that order; junction bases with no gene match: 5. The CDR3 nucleotides read TGTGCCAGCAGCCATCTGACAGGGTTCTACGAGCAGTACTTC. Encoded protein: CASSHLTGFYEQYF.

J is TRBJ2-7 and V is TRBV30, with 8 bases identical to TRBD1. CDR3 size: 13 residues. The junction had 12 bases not matched to a gene; V was cut back by 7 bases and J by 7 bases. Germline CDR1 GTSNPN, CDR2 SVGIG (reference sequence). The CDR3: CAYTGTGPREQYF. The CDR3 nucleotides read TGTGCCTACACCGGGACAGGCCCCAGAGAGCAGTACTTC.

The chain joins TRBV4-1 to TRBJ2-7; the match to TRBD1 covers 10 bases. Trimming cost V 5 bases and J 4 bases; bases outside gene matches: 5. Germline CDR1 and CDR2: MGHRA and YSYEKL. The CDR3 length is 14 residues. The DNA for the CDR3 is TGCGCCAGCAGCTTGGACAGGGGGGAGTACGAGCAGTACTTC. It translates to CASSLDRGEYEQYF.

The chain joins TRBV19 to TRBJ1-5, with 7 bases that match TRBD1. The CDR3 consists of 16 residues. J gave up 3 bases and V 6 bases, and 11 bases lay outside the gene matches. Germline loops: CDR1 LNHDA, CDR2 SQIVND (reference sequence). The CDR3 sequence: CASSPSGTVHNQPQHF. DNA of the CDR3: TGTGCCAGTAGCCCCTCCGGGACAGTGCACAATCAGCCCCAGCATTTT.

The chain combines TRBV11-2 with TRBJ1-5; D is uncertain. CDR3 size: 15 residues. V was shortened by 0 bases and J by 2 bases, with 8 bases between the two germline ends. Germline lookup yields CDR1 SGHAT and CDR2 FQNNGV. The DNA for the CDR3 is TGTGCCAGCAGCTTAGATTTCGGGGGCAATCAGCCCCAGCATTTT. Translation gives CASSLDFGGNQPQHF.

The V call is TRBV6-5, the J call TRBJ1-2; TRBD1 is a possible D gene (5 bases). The CDR3 extends over 15 amino acids. Trimming cost V 5 bases and J 0 bases, with 13 bases left between them. The germline V gene has CDR1 MNHEY and CDR2 SVGAGI. DNA of the CDR3: TGTGCCAGCAGTATATCGACAGAATCTAACTATGGCTACACCTTC. It is translated as CASSISTESNYGYTF.